This TCR beta chain was captured by sequencing in a study of Ad26.COV2.S vaccination and SARS-CoV-2 variants. In the study overall: Once or twice, 56 days apart, Ad26.COV2.S was delivered intramuscularly. Whole-study findings and limits: Substantial post-vaccination breadth of spike-specific CD8+ and CD4+ T cell responses was reported. While placebo recipients had lower spike-specific TCR breadth, vaccine recipients had more. Researchers cautioned that TCR breadth and depth analyses may have underestimated total T cell responses.

With regard to this clone: Its antigen is undetermined.

Treatment in this sample: about 20 received Ad26.COV2.S at low or high dose, single or two shots; about 5 received placebo; per-sample allocation not given. Day 63 after the first vaccine or placebo injection was the time point for sampling. Assay: immunoSEQ multiplex PCR; the TCRdb copy retains only in-frame clones and omits some. In the table there are about 350,000 clones, 80% to 90% of which are singletons. CDR3 length: 16 residues. The V end lost 0 bases, the J end lost 9 bases, and 19 bases lay between the germline ends. Per germline, CDR1 SGDLS and CDR2 YYNGEE. The chain is built from TRBV9 and TRBJ2-1, with D possibly TRBD2 on 5 matching bases. Sequencing was performed on peripheral blood, taken in a trial of Ad26.COV2.S vaccine versus placebo. The sequence was obtained from a person between 18 and 65 years old who received the Ad26.COV2.S COVID-19 vaccine or a placebo. In nucleotides, the CDR3 is TGTGCCAGCAGCGTAGACCCCATCTCGGGGTCCCGTGAGCAGTTCTTC. The encoded protein is CASSVDPISGSREQFF.